This T cell receptor beta chain was recorded in a study of response to subunit inactivated influenza vaccine. Germline lookup yields CDR1 SGHRS and CDR2 YFSETQ. With V trimmed by 4 bases and J by 9 bases, 19 bases remained unmatched. The length of the CDR3 is 17 residues. TCRdb redid the calling of the RT-PCR reads with MiXCR, one entry per CDR3 protein. The repertoire includes hundreds of thousands of distinct CDR3 sequences, about 7.6% of them detected once, and 10% to 15% sits in the top ten. The sequencing used PBMCs from blood, collected about 24 months after vaccination. The V call is TRBV5-1, the J call TRBJ2-1; 7 nucleotides line up with TRBD2. The TCR sequence derives from a man between 50 and 70 years old who received an inactivated influenza vaccine. CDR3 protein: CASSTGVAGPGGGEQFF. The CDR3 DNA is TGCGCCAGCAGCACCGGCGTTGCGGGTCCTGGGGGGGGTGAGCAGTTCTTC.